These 2 T cell receptor beta chains were sequenced from one sample in a study of blood T cell repertoires in COVID-19. The assay was immunoSEQ multiplex PCR, and TCRdb's table has in-frame clones only and misses some. The sample lists 90,000 to 130,000 clones; over 75% were seen once. Source material: peripheral blood. These receptor sequences come from a human donor in a cohort sampled during active COVID-19.

The chain employs TRBV7-2 and TRBJ1-4, with a tentative D call TRBD1 (5 bases). CDR1 is SGHTA, CDR2 FQGNSA, per germline. V was clipped by 1 base and J by 5 bases, with 17 bases between them. The CDR3 consists of 17 residues. The DNA for the CDR3 is TGTGCCAGCAGCTTAGGGGCCGCGGGACGGCCGAATGAAAAACTGTTTTTT. Encoded protein: CASSLGAAGRPNEKLFF.

The CDR3 spells CASSQEGTTNTEAFF. The CDR3 DNA reads as TGCGCCAGCAGCCAAGAAGGGACAACGAACACTGAAGCTTTCTTT. The genes are TRBV4-1 and TRBJ1-1; tentatively, D is TRBD1 (6 bases). The CDR3 consists of 15 residues. CDR1 MGHRA and CDR2 YSYEKL come from the germline V gene. V shed 0 bases and J shed 1 base, with 9 bases lying between them.